This is a list of T cell receptor beta chains from one sample in a study of post-analysis software for immune sequencing data. TCRdb analysed the PCR reads with MiXCR anew, one entry per CDR3 protein. The sample lists roughly 870,000 distinct CDR3 sequences; approximately 53% were seen once. Sequencing used blood. The source is a girl aged 10 to 17 with multiple sclerosis. Each CDR3 is given with its conserved first and last residue. Each record gives: CDR3 protein, CDR3 DNA, J gene, CDR3 length, V gene, clone size, D gene. The D gene is left open where the match is weak. For some rows the clone size is stated as once, few or many, or as a class when expanded; others skip it.

CDR3: CASSLEARGTYNEQFF
DNA: TGCGCCAGCAGCCTGGAGGCTCGGGGGACCTACAATGAGCAGTTCTTC
J: TRBJ2-1
length: 16
V: TRBV5-1
size: once
D: .

CDR3: CASSVRDRGDDGHGYTF
DNA: TGTGCCAGCAGCGTAAGGGACAGGGGAGATGACGGGCATGGCTACACCTTC
J: TRBJ1-2
length: 17
V: TRBV7-8
size: once
D: TRBD1

CDR3: CASSQDSGRDTEAFF
DNA: TGTGCCAGCAGCCAAGACTCGGGGCGGGACACTGAAGCTTTCTTT
J: TRBJ1-1
length: 15
V: TRBV4-2
size: .
D: .

CDR3: CASRGTDYNEQFF
DNA: TGTGCCAGCAGAGGGACAGACTACAATGAGCAGTTCTTC
J: TRBJ2-1
length: 13
V: TRBV9
size: few
D: TRBD1

CDR3: CASSLARGTYEQYF
DNA: TGCGCCAGCAGCTTGGCCAGGGGCACCTACGAGCAGTACTTC
J: TRBJ2-7
length: 14
V: TRBV5-1
size: .
D: .

CDR3: CASGSGGTEAFF
DNA: TGTGCTAGTGGTTCGGGAGGAACTGAAGCTTTCTTT
J: TRBJ1-1
length: 12
V: TRBV12-5
size: few
D: .

CDR3: CASSEYKRTEAFF
DNA: TGTGCCAGCAGTGAATACAAGCGCACTGAAGCTTTCTTT
J: TRBJ1-1
length: 13
V: TRBV25-1
size: once
D: .

CDR3: CASSLPPHYEQFF
DNA: TGCGCCAGCAGCTTGCCCCCGCACTACGAGCAGTTCTTC
J: TRBJ2-1
length: 13
V: TRBV5-1
size: .
D: .

CDR3: CASSSRGVDSPLHF
DNA: TGTGCCAGCAGCTCGAGAGGGGTCGATTCACCCCTCCACTTT
J: TRBJ1-6
length: 14
V: TRBV12-3/TRBV12-4
size: few
D: .

CDR3: CAILDRGNSGANVLTF
DNA: TGTGCCATCCTCGACAGGGGCAACTCTGGGGCCAACGTCCTGACTTTC
J: TRBJ2-6
length: 16
V: TRBV10-3
size: few
D: TRBD1

CDR3: CSVARDGYEQYF
DNA: TGCAGCGTTGCAAGGGATGGCTACGAGCAGTACTTC
J: TRBJ2-7
length: 12
V: TRBV29-1
size: few
D: .

CDR3: CASSTRDNHYGYTF
DNA: TGCGCCAGCAGCACAAGGGACAATCACTATGGCTACACCTTC
J: TRBJ1-2
length: 14
V: TRBV5-1
size: few
D: .

CDR3: CASSLAGLADTDTQYF
DNA: TGTGCCAGCAGCCTCGCGGGACTAGCGGACACAGATACGCAGTATTTT
J: TRBJ2-3
length: 16
V: TRBV4-2
size: .
D: TRBD2

CDR3: CASSFRPGLQSEQFF
DNA: TGTGCCAGCAGCTTCCGCCCGGGGCTTCAGAGTGAGCAGTTCTTC
J: TRBJ2-1
length: 15
V: TRBV7-2
size: .
D: .

CDR3: CASSLGVNADTQYF
DNA: TGTGCCAGCAGCTTAGGGGTTAACGCAGATACGCAGTATTTT
J: TRBJ2-3
length: 14
V: TRBV7-3
size: .
D: .

CDR3: CSAGTSGRGNEQFF
DNA: TGCAGTGCTGGGACTAGCGGGAGGGGGAATGAGCAGTTCTTC
J: TRBJ2-1
length: 14
V: TRBV20-1
size: .
D: TRBD2